This T cell receptor beta chain derives from a study of cytotoxic CD8 clonotypes in ibrutinib-treated CLL. The CDR3 runs to 15 residues. The germline V gene has CDR1 SGHAT and CDR2 FQNNGV. The V gene end was trimmed by 5 bases and the J gene end by 2 bases; junction bases not matched to a gene: 5. The protocol was immunoSEQ multiplex PCR, while the TCRdb copy is restricted to in-frame clones and leaves out a portion. Counted here are under 200,000 clones, approximately 77% occurring once; the ten biggest clones make up approximately 2%. Genomic DNA in an amount of 2 to 2.5 micrograms was extracted from cryopreserved PBMCs and used for the preparation of TCR beta libraries.

This TCR came from a human donor with chronic lymphocytic leukemia. The source material was PBMCs, sampled after 12 months of ibrutinib treatment. The V and J genes are TRBV11-2 and TRBJ2-7, with 11 bases aligning to TRBD2. For the CDR3, the DNA is TGTGCCAGCAGCCCGACTAGCGGGACAACCTACGAGCAGTACTTC. It is translated as CASSPTSGTTYEQYF.